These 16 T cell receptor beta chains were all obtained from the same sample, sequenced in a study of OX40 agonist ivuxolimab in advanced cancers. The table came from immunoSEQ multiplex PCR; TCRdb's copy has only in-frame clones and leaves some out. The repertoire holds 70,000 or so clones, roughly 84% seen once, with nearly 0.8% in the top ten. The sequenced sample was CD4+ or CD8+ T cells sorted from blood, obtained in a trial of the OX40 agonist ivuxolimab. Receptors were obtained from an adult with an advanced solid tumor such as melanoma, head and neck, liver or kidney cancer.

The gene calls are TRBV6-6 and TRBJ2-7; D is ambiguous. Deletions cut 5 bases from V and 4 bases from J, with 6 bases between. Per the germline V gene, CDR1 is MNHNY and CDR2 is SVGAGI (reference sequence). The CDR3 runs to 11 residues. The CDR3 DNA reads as TGTGCCAGCAGTGCGGCGTACGAGCAGTACTTC. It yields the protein CASSAAYEQYF.

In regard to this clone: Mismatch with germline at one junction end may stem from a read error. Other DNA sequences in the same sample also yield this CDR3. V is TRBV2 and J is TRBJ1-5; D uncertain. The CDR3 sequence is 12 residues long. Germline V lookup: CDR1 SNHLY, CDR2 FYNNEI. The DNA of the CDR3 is TGCGCCAGCAGTGTAGATCGGGAGCCCCAGCATTTT. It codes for CASSVDREPQHF.

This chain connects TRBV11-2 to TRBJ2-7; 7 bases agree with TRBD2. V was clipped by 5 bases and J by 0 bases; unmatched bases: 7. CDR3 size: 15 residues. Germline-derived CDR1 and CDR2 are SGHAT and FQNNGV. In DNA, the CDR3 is TGTGCCAGCAGCCTACTAGCGCTGAGCTCCTACGAGCAGTACTTC. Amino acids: CASSLLALSSYEQYF.

CDR3 loop: CASTSASGGTSTDTQYF. Written as DNA, the CDR3 is TGCGCCAGCACTTCCGCTAGCGGGGGAACTAGCACAGATACGCAGTATTTT. The chain has TRBV5-1 and TRBJ2-3, with 10 bases matching TRBD2. Per germline, CDR1 SGHRS and CDR2 YFSETQ. The CDR3 runs to 17 residues. The junction had 10 bases not matched to a gene; V was cut back by 6 bases and J by 0 bases.

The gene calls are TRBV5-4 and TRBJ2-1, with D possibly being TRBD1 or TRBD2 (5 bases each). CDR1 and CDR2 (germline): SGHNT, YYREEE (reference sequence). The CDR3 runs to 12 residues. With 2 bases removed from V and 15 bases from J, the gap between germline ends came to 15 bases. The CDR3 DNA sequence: TGTGCCAGCAGCTTCGGGGCTATTAGCTGGTTCTTC. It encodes CASSFGAISWFF. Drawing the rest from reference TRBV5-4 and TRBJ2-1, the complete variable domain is ETGVTQSPTHLIKTRGQQVTLRCSSQSGHNTVSWYQQALGQGPQFIFQYYREEENGRGNFPPRFSGLQFPNYSSELNVNALELDDSALYLCASSFGAISWFFGPGTRLTVL.

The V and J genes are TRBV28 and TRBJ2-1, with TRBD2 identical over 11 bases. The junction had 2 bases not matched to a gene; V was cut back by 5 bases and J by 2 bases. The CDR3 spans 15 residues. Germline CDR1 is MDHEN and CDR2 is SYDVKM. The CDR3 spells CASSLAGGTYNEQFF. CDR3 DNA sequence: TGTGCCAGCAGTCTAGCGGGAGGCACCTACAATGAGCAGTTCTTC.

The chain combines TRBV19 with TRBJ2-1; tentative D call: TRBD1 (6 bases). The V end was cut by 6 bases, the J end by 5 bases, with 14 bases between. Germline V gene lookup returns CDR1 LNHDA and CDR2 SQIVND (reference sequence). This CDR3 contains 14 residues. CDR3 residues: CASRRGGENNEQFF. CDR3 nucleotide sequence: TGTGCCAGTAGGAGAGGGGGAGAAAACAATGAGCAGTTCTTC.

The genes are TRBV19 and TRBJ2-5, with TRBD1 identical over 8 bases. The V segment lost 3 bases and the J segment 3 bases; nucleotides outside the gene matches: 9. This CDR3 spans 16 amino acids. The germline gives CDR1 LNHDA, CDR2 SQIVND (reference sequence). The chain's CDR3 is CASSMGRAGGEETQYF. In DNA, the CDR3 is TGTGCCAGTAGTATGGGGCGGGCAGGGGGCGAAGAGACCCAGTACTTC.

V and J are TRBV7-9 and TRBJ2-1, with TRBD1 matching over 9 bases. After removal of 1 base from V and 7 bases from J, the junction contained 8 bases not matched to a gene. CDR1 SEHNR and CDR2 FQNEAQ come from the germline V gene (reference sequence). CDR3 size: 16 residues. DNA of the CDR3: TGTGCCAGCAGCTTAGTGACCTGGACAGGGGTAAATGAGCAGTTCTTC. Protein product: CASSLVTWTGVNEQFF.

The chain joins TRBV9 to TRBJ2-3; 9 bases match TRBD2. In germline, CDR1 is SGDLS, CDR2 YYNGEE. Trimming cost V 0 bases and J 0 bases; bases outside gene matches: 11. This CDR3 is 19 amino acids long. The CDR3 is CASSVGSRTSVSSTDTQYF. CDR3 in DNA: TGTGCCAGCAGCGTAGGTTCAAGGACTAGCGTCTCTAGCACAGATACGCAGTATTTT.

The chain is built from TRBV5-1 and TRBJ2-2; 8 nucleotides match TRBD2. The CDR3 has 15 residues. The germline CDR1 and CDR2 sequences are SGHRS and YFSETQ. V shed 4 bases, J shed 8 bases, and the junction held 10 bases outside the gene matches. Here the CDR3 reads CASSRSGSPRGELFF. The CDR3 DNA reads TGCGCCAGCAGCAGAAGCGGGAGTCCGCGAGGGGAGCTGTTTTTT. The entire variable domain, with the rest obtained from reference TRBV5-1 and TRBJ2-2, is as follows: KAGVTQTPRYLIKTRGQQVTLSCSPISGHRSVSWYQQTPGQGLQFLFEYFSETQRNKGNFPGRFSGRQFSNSRSEMNVSTLELGDSALYLCASSRSGSPRGELFFGEGSRLTVL.

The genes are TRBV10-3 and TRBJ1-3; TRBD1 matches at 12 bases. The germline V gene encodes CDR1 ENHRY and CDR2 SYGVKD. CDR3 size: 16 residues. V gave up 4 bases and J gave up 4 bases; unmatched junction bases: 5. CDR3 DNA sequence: TGTGCCATCAGTGCTGGGGACAGGGGGCTCGGAAACACCATATATTTT. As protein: CAISAGDRGLGNTIYF.

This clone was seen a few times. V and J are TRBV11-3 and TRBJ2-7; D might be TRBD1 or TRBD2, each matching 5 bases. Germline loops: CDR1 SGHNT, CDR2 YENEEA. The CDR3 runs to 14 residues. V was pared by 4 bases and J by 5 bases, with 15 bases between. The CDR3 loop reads CASSSVGARDEQYF. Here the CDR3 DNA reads TGTGCCAGCAGCTCTGTCGGGGCCCGGGACGAGCAGTACTTC.

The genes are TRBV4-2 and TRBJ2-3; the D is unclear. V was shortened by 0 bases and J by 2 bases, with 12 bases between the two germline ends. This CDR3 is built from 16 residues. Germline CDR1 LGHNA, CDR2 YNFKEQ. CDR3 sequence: CASSQDASQDTDTQYF. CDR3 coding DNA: TGTGCCAGCAGCCAAGATGCTAGTCAAGACACAGATACGCAGTATTTT.

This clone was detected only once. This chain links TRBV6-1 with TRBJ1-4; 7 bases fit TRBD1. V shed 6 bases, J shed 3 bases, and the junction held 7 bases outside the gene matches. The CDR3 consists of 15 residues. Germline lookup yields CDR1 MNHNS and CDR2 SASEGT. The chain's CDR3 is CASRSGGSANEKLFF. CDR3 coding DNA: TGTGCCAGCAGGTCAGGGGGGAGTGCTAATGAAAAACTGTTTTTT.

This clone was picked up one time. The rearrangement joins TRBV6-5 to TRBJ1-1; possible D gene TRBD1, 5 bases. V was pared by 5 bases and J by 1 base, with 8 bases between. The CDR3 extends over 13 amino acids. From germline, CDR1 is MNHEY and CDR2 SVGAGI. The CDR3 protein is CASSEQENTEAFF. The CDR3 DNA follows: TGTGCCAGCAGTGAACAGGAGAACACTGAAGCTTTCTTT.